The clone carrying this T cell receptor beta chain was seen many times. Its antigen is not known. The data belong to a study of breast tumors, draining lymph nodes, adjacent tissues. Germline V lookup: CDR1 SQVTM, CDR2 ANQGSEA. Trimming cost V 6 bases and J 6 bases, with 18 bases left between them. The CDR3 runs 14 residues. TCRdb fed the multiplex PCR reads into MiXCR, producing one record per CDR3 protein. The data hold about 100,000 distinct CDR3 sequences, with less than 25% observed a single time. Breast cancer patients provided tissue from their axillary draining lymph nodes. Overall study results and limits: Tumor repertoires ranked between lymph nodes and nontumor tissue in diversity, with V and J gene preferences. The data were judged consistent with most tumor T cells coming from lymph node and expanding in tumor.

Sequences were obtained from axillary lymph node tissue. The receptor was derived from a female donor with breast cancer. Some clones in this sample may be carry-over from other donors' samples. The V call is TRBV29-1, the J call TRBJ2-1; D is undetermined. The chain's CDR3 is CSVTLGEPLNEQFF. CDR3 DNA: TGCAGCGTCACGCTAGGAGAACCGCTCAATGAGCAGTTCTTC.